This T cell receptor (beta chain) stems from a study of T cells in Graves' hyperthyroidism and ophthalmopathy. This clonotype has at least ten counts. Its target is unknown. V was clipped by 5 bases and J by 5 bases, with 16 bases between them. Germline V gives CDR1 MDHEN, CDR2 SYDVKM. The CDR3 extends over 14 amino acids. Study-level findings and limits: Before onset, ophthalmopathy was predicted by the model a median about six months earlier.

The source material, RNA transcripts, was used to amplify TCR beta CDR3 regions. HTBI primers were employed in a first-round RT-PCR of the TCR CDR3. Via MiXCR, TCRdb re-called the multiplex PCR reads, giving one row per CDR3 protein. The sample holds under 300,000 distinct CDR3 sequences, 20% to 30% seen once. The material sequenced was blood. The clonotype originates from a man aged 35 to 55 with Graves' hyperthyroidism that later progressed to Graves' ophthalmopathy. This chain joins TRBV28 and TRBJ2-7; possible D gene TRBD2, 6 bases. This chain's CDR3 is CASSPGVPYHEQYF. For the CDR3, the DNA is TGTGCCAGCAGTCCGGGGGTTCCCTACCACGAGCAGTACTTC.